Below, 32 T cell receptor beta chains from the same sample are listed, as sequenced in a study of follicular helper T cells after annual influenza vaccination. Time point meaning: 2015-2016 season, 7 days after influenza vaccination. Repertoires were generated with immunoSEQ multiplex PCR, while TCRdb's copy carries only in-frame clones and drops some. The table includes some 7,000 clones, around 80% detected once. The specimen comprised CXCR5- memory CD4+ T cells sorted from blood, sampled 7 days after influenza vaccination. These TCRs come from an adult who received the influenza vaccine.

The gene calls are TRBV4-2 and TRBJ1-1, with D tentatively TRBD1 (5 bases). The CDR3 is 14 amino acids. The ends were cut back, 0 bases at V and 5 bases at J, with 10 bases in the middle. Germline CDR1 is LGHNA and CDR2 is YNFKEQ. The CDR3 region is CASSQDAEGTEAFF. For the CDR3, the DNA is TGTGCCAGCAGCCAAGACGCAGAGGGGACTGAAGCTTTCTTT.

A few counts support this clone. The chain recombines TRBV7-6 with TRBJ1-5, with D perhaps matching TRBD1 (5 bases). Trimming left V 5 bases short and J 6 bases short, with 17 bases between. CDR3 length equals 15 residues. Germline V gene lookup returns CDR1 SGHVS and CDR2 FNYEAQ. The CDR3 loop reads CASSPGARYVQPQHF. The CDR3 nucleotides are TGTGCCAGCAGCCCCGGGGCCCGGTACGTTCAGCCCCAGCATTTT.

The V and J genes are TRBV5-1 and TRBJ2-1; either TRBD1 or TRBD2 may supply D (5 bases each). Deletions cut 0 bases from V and 0 bases from J, with 7 bases between. This CDR3 contains 15 residues. Germline V gene sequence: CDR1 SGHRS, CDR2 YFSETQ. The DNA for the CDR3 is TGCGCCAGCAGCTTGGAGGGGAGCTCCTACAATGAGCAGTTCTTC. This gives the protein CASSLEGSSYNEQFF. The full variable domain, completed using reference TRBV5-1 and TRBJ2-1, is KAGVTQTPRYLIKTRGQQVTLSCSPISGHRSVSWYQQTPGQGLQFLFEYFSETQRNKGNFPGRFSGRQFSNSRSEMNVSTLELGDSALYLCASSLEGSSYNEQFFGPGTRLTVL.

The chain carries TRBV4-3 and TRBJ1-3; D gene unclear. Trimming took 0 bases from V and 4 from J, leaving 10 bases between them. CDR3 length equals 15 residues. Per germline, CDR1 LGHNA and CDR2 YSLEER. The CDR3 DNA reads TGCGCCAGCAGCCAAGAGGTGCAGTACGGAAACACCATATATTTT. Translated, it gives CASSQEVQYGNTIYF.

The chain joins TRBV5-6 to TRBJ2-7, with TRBD2 identical over 8 bases. The CDR3 is 12 residues long. Germline-derived CDR1 and CDR2 are SGHDT and YYEEEE. Losses at the gene ends were 7 bases for V and 5 bases for J; bases not matched to a gene: 5. The CDR3 DNA follows: TGTGCCAGCTCGCGGGGGGCGGACGAGCAGTACTTC. It is translated as CASSRGADEQYF.

The rearrangement uses TRBV28 and TRBJ1-1; TRBD1 agrees at 9 bases. In germline, CDR1 is MDHEN, CDR2 SYDVKM. V shed 5 bases, J shed 3 bases, and the junction held 4 bases outside the gene matches. The CDR3 runs to 14 residues. The CDR3 loop is CASSGGDRDTEAFF. CDR3 DNA sequence: TGTGCCAGCAGTGGGGGGGACAGGGACACTGAAGCTTTCTTT.

The chain has TRBV7-9 and TRBJ1-2, with D perhaps matching TRBD1 (5 bases). Trimming stripped 5 bases from V and 4 bases from J, with 14 bases between. The CDR3 covers 14 residues. Germline loops: CDR1 SEHNR, CDR2 FQNEAQ (reference sequence). The CDR3, as DNA: TGTGCCAGCAGCACTCCCGACGGGACCTATGGCTACACCTTC. This sequence encodes CASSTPDGTYGYTF.

This chain connects TRBV25-1 to TRBJ2-3; 7 bases are shared with TRBD1. V lost 0 bases, J lost 1 base, and 4 bases stayed unmatched. Germline CDR1 and CDR2: MGHDK and SYGVNS. This CDR3 spans 16 amino acids. The CDR3 DNA reads as TGTGCCAGCAGTGAATATCGCGGACAGGGCACAGATACGCAGTATTTT. This translates into CASSEYRGQGTDTQYF.

The chain is built from TRBV19 and TRBJ1-5; TRBD1 is a possible D gene (5 bases). CDR3 size: 15 residues. Deletions cut 3 bases from V and 2 bases from J, with 11 bases between. CDR1 is LNHDA and CDR2 is SQIVND in the germline V gene (reference sequence). The CDR3 loop is CASSMDPGGNQPQHF. DNA of the CDR3: TGTGCCAGTAGTATGGACCCGGGGGGCAATCAGCCCCAGCATTTT.

This clone has more than one count but fewer than ten. The CDR3 nucleotides read TGTGCCTGGAGTTCGGGTTCTGGCTACACCTTC. This translates into CAWSSGSGYTF. The chain couples TRBV30 to TRBJ1-2; D not resolved. The CDR3 sequence is 11 residues long. Germline lookup yields CDR1 GTSNPN and CDR2 SVGIG (reference sequence). V was clipped by 2 bases and J by 7 bases, with 8 bases between them.

The rearrangement uses TRBV9 and TRBJ2-2, with D unresolved. Trimming pared 0 bases from V and 8 bases from J, leaving 11 bases between. Germline V CDR1 and CDR2: SGDLS, YYNGEE. This CDR3 has 14 amino acids. CDR3 bases: TGTGCCAGCAGCGTAGTGGCCCCGAGTGGGGAGCTGTTTTTT. Translating it yields CASSVVAPSGELFF.

The chain is built from TRBV5-5 and TRBJ1-4; no reliable D call. This CDR3 region has 14 residues. Germline assignment: CDR1 SGHKS and CDR2 YYEKEE (reference sequence). Trimming shortened V by 0 bases and J by 7 bases, and 10 bases separated the two germline ends. CDR3 sequence reads: CASSLGAPGEKLFF. CDR3 DNA sequence: TGTGCCAGCAGCTTGGGGGCTCCGGGTGAAAAACTGTTTTTT.

The chain employs TRBV28 and TRBJ2-1; TRBD2 matches 10 bases. Germline CDR1 MDHEN, CDR2 SYDVKM. The CDR3 sequence is 14 residues long. The trim removed 3 bases at V and 8 bases at J, leaving 4 bases unmatched. The CDR3 loop is CASSFLAGVYEQFF. The CDR3 DNA sequence: TGTGCCAGCAGTTTTCTAGCGGGAGTGTATGAGCAGTTCTTC.

The chain employs TRBV2 and TRBJ2-5, with D maybe TRBD2 (5 bases). From germline, CDR1 is SNHLY and CDR2 FYNNEI. There are 12 residues in the CDR3. Deletions cut 3 bases from V and 3 bases from J, with 5 bases between. The CDR3 region is CASSEREETQYF. CDR3 sequence (DNA): TGTGCCAGCAGTGAGAGGGAAGAGACCCAGTACTTC.

The chain is built from TRBV28 and TRBJ2-5; D gene unclear. Germline assignment: CDR1 MDHEN and CDR2 SYDVKM. The CDR3 length is 14 residues. V lost 7 bases to trimming and J lost 1 base, with 13 bases between them. In DNA form, the CDR3 reads TGTGCCAGCATTTCGTCGGGCGGCCAAGAGACCCAGTACTTC. This codes for CASISSGGQETQYF.

This rearrangement joins TRBV28 to TRBJ2-1, with 12 bases fitting TRBD2. The germline gives CDR1 MDHEN, CDR2 SYDVKM. V lost 6 bases, J lost 1 base, and 4 bases stayed unmatched. The CDR3 consists of 16 residues. CDR3 sequence reads: CASRLAGGRSYNEQFF. CDR3 DNA: TGTGCCAGCAGGCTAGCGGGAGGGCGATCCTACAATGAGCAGTTCTTC.

The chain employs TRBV10-3 and TRBJ1-6, with 10 bases lining up with TRBD1. Trimming removed 6 bases from V and 9 bases from J; junction bases left unmatched: 5. Germline loops: CDR1 ENHRY, CDR2 SYGVKD. The CDR3 loop spans 14 amino acids. The CDR3 DNA is TGTGCCATCAGCGGACAGGGGGTAGTTTCACCCCTCCACTTT. This sequence encodes CAISGQGVVSPLHF.

This clone was recorded only once. CDR3 coding DNA: TGTGCCAGCAGTTTACCACAGGGGTCCTACAATGAGCAGTTCTTC. Residues: CASSLPQGSYNEQFF. The rearrangement links TRBV28 to TRBJ2-1; 7 nucleotides line up with TRBD1. Germline V gene lookup returns CDR1 MDHEN and CDR2 SYDVKM. This CDR3 contains 15 residues. V gave up 2 bases and J gave up 1 base; unmatched junction bases: 2. Together with reference TRBV28 and TRBJ2-1, the CDR3 gives the full variable domain: DVKVTQSSRYLVKRTGEKVFLECVQDMDHENMFWYRQDPGLGLRLIYFSYDVKMKEKGDIPEGYSVSREKKERFSLILESASTNQTSMYLCASSLPQGSYNEQFFGPGTRLTVL.

There are a few counts of this clone. V usage is TRBV5-4 and J usage is TRBJ1-2; TRBD1 is a possible D gene (5 bases). Germline-derived CDR1 and CDR2 are SGHNT and YYREEE (reference sequence). There are 14 residues in the CDR3. V lost 5 bases and J lost 2, with 13 bases in between. Here the CDR3 DNA reads TGTGCCAGCAGTCACCCCGGGGGAAACTATGGCTACACCTTC. Translated: CASSHPGGNYGYTF. The entire variable domain, with the rest obtained from reference TRBV5-4 and TRBJ1-2, is as follows: ETGVTQSPTHLIKTRGQQVTLRCSSQSGHNTVSWYQQALGQGPQFIFQYYREEENGRGNFPPRFSGLQFPNYSSELNVNALELDDSALYLCASSHPGGNYGYTFGSGTRLTVV.

The chain is built from TRBV6-5 and TRBJ1-6, with 8 bases matching TRBD1. This CDR3 has 14 residues. Trimming took 5 bases from V and 5 from J; bases not matched to a gene: 2. Germline lookup yields CDR1 MNHEY and CDR2 SVGAGI. The CDR3 spells CASSLDRDNSPLHF. In DNA, the CDR3 is TGTGCCAGCAGTCTGGACAGGGATAATTCACCCCTCCACTTT.

The gene calls are TRBV6-1 and TRBJ1-5; 9 nucleotides match TRBD1. The V segment lost 2 bases and the J segment 5 bases; nucleotides outside the gene matches: 4. The length of the CDR3 is 15 residues. Germline-derived CDR1 and CDR2 are MNHNS and SASEGT. CDR3: CASSERGQGHQPQHF. The DNA for the CDR3 is TGTGCCAGCAGTGAAAGAGGACAGGGGCATCAGCCCCAGCATTTT.

This chain uses TRBV6-6 with TRBJ2-5; 13 bases are shared with TRBD2. CDR1 and CDR2 (germline): MNHNY, SVGAGI (reference sequence). The V and J ends lost 7 bases and 5 bases, in that order; junction bases with no gene match: 7. This CDR3 has 15 residues. This CDR3 is CASTPGLAGAETQYF. Written as DNA, the CDR3 is TGTGCCAGCACACCCGGACTAGCGGGAGCGGAGACCCAGTACTTC.

This chain joins TRBV7-8 and TRBJ1-5; the D gene is possibly TRBD1 (6 bases). Deletions cut 2 bases from V and 7 bases from J, with 15 bases between. CDR1 and CDR2 (germline): SGHVS, FQNEAQ. This CDR3 has 15 amino acids. CDR3 in amino acids: CASSLMGQRGQPQHF. DNA of the CDR3: TGTGCCAGCAGCTTAATGGGGCAGAGGGGGCAGCCCCAGCATTTT.

This chain uses TRBV25-1 with TRBJ2-3; no reliable D call. The CDR3 is 12 residues long. V lost 6 bases and J 2 bases, leaving 6 bases between the germline ends. The germline V gene has CDR1 MGHDK and CDR2 SYGVNS. This CDR3 reads CASRQDTDTQYF. The DNA of the CDR3 is TGTGCCAGCAGGCAGGACACAGATACGCAGTATTTT.

J is TRBJ1-1 and V is TRBV6-1; 7 positions agree with TRBD1. Germline V gene data show CDR1 as MNHNS and CDR2 as SASEGT. CDR3 length: 14 amino acids. V dropped 5 bases and J dropped 2; count of bases not matched to a gene: 5. CDR3 nucleotide sequence: TGTGCCAGCAGTAACCGACAGGGAAACACTGAAGCTTTCTTT. It translates to CASSNRQGNTEAFF.

This clone was counted once. This chain uses TRBV28 with TRBJ2-5, with a weak D call TRBD1 (5 bases). The germline gives CDR1 MDHEN, CDR2 SYDVKM. This CDR3 contains 15 residues. Trimming cost V 3 bases and J 6 bases, with 17 bases left between them. CDR3 bases: TGTGCCAGCAGTTTGACCACAGGAGTAGGGAAGACCCAGTACTTC. This encodes CASSLTTGVGKTQYF.

In its sample, this clone was seen once. The gene calls are TRBV9 and TRBJ1-2; D not resolved. Trimming removed 0 bases at V and 1 base at J, with 7 bases between. Germline V gives CDR1 SGDLS, CDR2 YYNGEE. The CDR3 sequence is 14 residues long. CDR3 coding DNA: TGTGCCAGCAGCGTAGCTGGCCTTAACTATGGCTACACCTTC. Amino acids: CASSVAGLNYGYTF.

The J gene is TRBJ2-1, the V gene TRBV2; 7 bases are shared with TRBD1. This CDR3 is built from 14 residues. After removal of 7 bases from V and 4 bases from J, the junction contained 7 bases not matched to a gene. Looked up from germline, CDR1 is SNHLY and CDR2 is FYNNEI. CDR3 in DNA: TGTGCCAGCACGTTGACAGGGTCTTACAATGAGCAGTTCTTC. It is translated as CASTLTGSYNEQFF.

The chain has TRBV7-2 and TRBJ2-7, with TRBD1 matching over 7 bases. The CDR3 is 13 amino acids. Trimming took 5 bases from V and 3 from J; bases not matched to a gene: 4. In germline, CDR1 is SGHTA, CDR2 FQGNSA. The CDR3, as DNA: TGTGCCAGCAGCCGGGACAGCCTCTACGAGCAGTACTTC. Residues: CASSRDSLYEQYF.

V gene TRBV6-5 combines with J gene TRBJ1-1; 9 bases fit TRBD1. Trimming cost V 6 bases and J 4 bases; bases outside gene matches: 9. The CDR3 loop spans 15 amino acids. Per the germline V gene, CDR1 is MNHEY and CDR2 is SVGAGI. CDR3 amino acids: CASSYGTGTGTEAFF. The CDR3 DNA sequence: TGTGCCAGCAGCTATGGGACAGGGACAGGCACTGAAGCTTTCTTT.

This clone was detected once. The chain joins TRBV7-6 to TRBJ2-1, with 8 bases that match TRBD2. With V trimmed by 4 bases and J by 5 bases, 10 bases remained unmatched. Germline V CDR1 and CDR2: SGHVS, FNYEAQ. The CDR3 sequence is 16 residues long. The CDR3 nucleotides read TGTGCCAGCAGCTCTCCGAGGGTAGCGGGACACAATGAGCAGTTCTTC. Residues: CASSSPRVAGHNEQFF.

V is TRBV19 and J is TRBJ2-2; D not resolved. In germline, CDR1 is LNHDA, CDR2 SQIVND (reference sequence). The CDR3 totals 14 residues. V lost 5 bases to trimming and J lost 0 bases, with 7 bases between them. The DNA of the CDR3 is TGTGCCAGTAGTTTAGTAACGAACACCGGGGAGCTGTTTTTT. Its protein is CASSLVTNTGELFF.